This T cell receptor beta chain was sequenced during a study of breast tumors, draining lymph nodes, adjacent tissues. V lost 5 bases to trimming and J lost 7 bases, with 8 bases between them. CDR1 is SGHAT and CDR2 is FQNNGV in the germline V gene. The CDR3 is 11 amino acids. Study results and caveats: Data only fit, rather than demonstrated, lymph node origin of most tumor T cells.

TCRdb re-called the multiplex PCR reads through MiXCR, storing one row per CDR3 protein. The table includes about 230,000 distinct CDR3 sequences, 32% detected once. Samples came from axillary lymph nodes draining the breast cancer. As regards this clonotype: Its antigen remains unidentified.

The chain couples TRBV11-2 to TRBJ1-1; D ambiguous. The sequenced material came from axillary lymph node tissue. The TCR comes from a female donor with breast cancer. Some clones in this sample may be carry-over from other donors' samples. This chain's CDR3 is CASSPSGEAFF. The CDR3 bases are TGTGCCAGCAGCCCGTCCGGTGAAGCTTTCTTT.